A single sample gave rise to the 18 T cell receptor beta chains below, sequenced in a study of identical twins. TCRdb recomputed calls from the 5' RACE reads with MiXCR, one row per CDR3 protein. Among 460,000 or so distinct CDR3 sequences listed, around 14% were seen once. These data also formed part of another study, on yellow fever vaccine responses in identical twins.

The sample taken for sequencing was CD4+ T cells sorted from blood. The receptors were gathered from a young woman in good health.

This chain links TRBV4-1 with TRBJ1-4, with 7 bases fitting TRBD1. Germline-derived CDR1 and CDR2 are MGHRA and YSYEKL. After removal of 4 bases from V and 5 bases from J, the junction contained 4 bases not matched to a gene. The CDR3 is 14 amino acids. Written as DNA, the CDR3 is TGCGCCAGCAGCCCGGGACAGCGCAATGAAAAACTGTTTTTT. Protein: CASSPGQRNEKLFF.

This clonotype was counted between two and nine times. This chain joins TRBV28 and TRBJ1-4; tentative D call: TRBD1 (6 bases). CDR3 size: 15 residues. The V gene's germline CDR1 is MDHEN and CDR2 SYDVKM. The V and J ends lost 5 bases and 3 bases respectively, with 13 bases between them. Here the CDR3 reads CASSAPGVANEKLFF. Written as DNA, the CDR3 is TGTGCCAGCAGTGCCCCAGGGGTAGCTAATGAAAAACTGTTTTTT.

The chain carries TRBV11-3 and TRBJ2-1; 8 nucleotides agree with TRBD1. V dropped 2 bases and J dropped 4; count of bases not matched to a gene: 4. Looked up from germline, CDR1 is SGHNT and CDR2 is YENEEA. This CDR3 has 15 residues. The CDR3 loop reads CASSLRRQGYNEQFF. The DNA for the CDR3 is TGTGCCAGCAGCTTAAGGAGACAGGGGTACAATGAGCAGTTCTTC.

This clonotype was seen more than once but under ten times. The chain recombines TRBV20-1 with TRBJ2-7; D remains ambiguous. CDR1 is DFQATT and CDR2 is SNEGSKA in the germline V gene (reference sequence). The CDR3 is made up of 13 amino acids. Trimming removed 6 bases at V and 3 bases at J, with 15 bases between. The CDR3 bases are TGCAGTGCGGCCGGGCCCAGAAACTACGAGCAGTACTTC. Its protein is CSAAGPRNYEQYF.

The V and J genes are TRBV10-2 and TRBJ2-7; no reliable D call. Germline CDR1 and CDR2: WSHSY and SAAADI. V lost 0 bases, J lost 3 bases, and 18 bases lay in between. This CDR3 is built from 17 residues. Written as DNA, the CDR3 is TGCGCCAGCAGTGAGTCGAAGTATAGTGTCCTCCTCTACGAGCAGTACTTC. It translates to CASSESKYSVLLYEQYF.

The sample holds a few counts of this clonotype. In DNA, the CDR3 is TGTGCCATCAGAGAATCTCAGGGAACTGAAGCTTTCTTT. It yields the protein CAIRESQGTEAFF. This chain links TRBV10-3 with TRBJ1-1, with D perhaps TRBD1 (5 bases). Germline V CDR1 and CDR2: ENHRY, SYGVKD. V lost 6 bases to trimming and J lost 5 bases, with 13 bases between them. This CDR3 comprises 13 residues.

This clonotype was found many times. The gene calls are TRBV5-1 and TRBJ2-7; maybe TRBD1 (6 bases). Between the trimmed V and J ends, which lost 1 base and 3 bases, there was a span of 8 bases. The CDR3 contains 13 residues. Germline CDR1 SGHRS, CDR2 YFSETQ. The CDR3 nucleotides are TGCGCCAGCAGCTTGACAGGGAACTACGAGCAGTACTTC. Translated: CASSLTGNYEQYF.

This clonotype was counted a few times. The chain has TRBV15 and TRBJ2-6, with unresolved D. Per the germline V gene, CDR1 is LNHNV and CDR2 is YYDKDF (reference sequence). CDR3 length: 17 residues. With 0 bases removed from V and 0 bases from J, the gap between germline ends came to 9 bases. In DNA, the CDR3 is TGTGCCACCAGCAGAGATCGACCGGGCTCTGGGGCCAACGTCCTGACTTTC. This sequence encodes CATSRDRPGSGANVLTF.

The rearrangement joins TRBV24-1 to TRBJ2-3, with 9 bases aligning to TRBD2. Trimming removed 3 bases from V and 2 bases from J; junction bases left unmatched: 2. CDR3 length: 15 amino acids. Germline V gene sequence: CDR1 KGHDR, CDR2 SFDVKD. The CDR3 is CATSDIAGVTDTQYF. CDR3 nucleotide sequence: TGTGCCACCAGTGATATAGCGGGGGTCACAGATACGCAGTATTTT.

The chain combines TRBV5-1 with TRBJ2-4; 9 positions agree with TRBD1. Losses at the gene ends were 4 bases for V and 8 bases for J; bases not matched to a gene: 13. Germline V CDR1 and CDR2: SGHRS, YFSETQ. The CDR3 is 16 residues long. CDR3 DNA sequence: TGCGCCAGCAGCGCCAAGCCGGGACAGGGTCGGGACATTCAGTACTTC. Translation: CASSAKPGQGRDIQYF.

In its sample, this clonotype was seen a few times. The chain is built from TRBV24-1 and TRBJ2-5, with 14 bases aligning to TRBD2. Trimming at V came to 4 bases and at J to 4 bases, leaving 1 base not matched to a gene. Per germline, CDR1 KGHDR and CDR2 SFDVKD. The CDR3 spans 15 residues. The CDR3 here is CATSDGTSGGETQYF. CDR3 coding DNA: TGTGCCACCAGTGACGGGACTAGCGGGGGAGAGACCCAGTACTTC.

In DNA, the CDR3 is TGTGCCATCAGTGAGCCTCGGGGACAGGGATACAATGAGCAGTTCTTC. Translating it yields CAISEPRGQGYNEQFF. The chain is built from TRBV10-3 and TRBJ2-1; 9 bases match TRBD1. Trimming cost V 2 bases and J 4 bases; bases outside gene matches: 6. The length of the CDR3 is 16 residues. CDR1 is ENHRY, CDR2 SYGVKD, per germline.

This clonotype was seen a handful of times. V is TRBV24-1 and J is TRBJ2-3; 8 bases agree with TRBD1. In germline, CDR1 is KGHDR, CDR2 SFDVKD. With 4 bases clipped from V and 5 bases from J, the junction kept 13 bases outside the gene matches. This CDR3 is 17 amino acids long. The DNA for the CDR3 is TGTGCCACCAGTGACGCCCCATCCCAGGGGGCTCAAGATACGCAGTATTTT. Its protein product is CATSDAPSQGAQDTQYF.

This clonotype has only a few counts. The rearrangement joins TRBV20-1 to TRBJ2-7; the match to TRBD1 covers 10 bases. The trim removed 6 bases at V and 1 base at J, leaving 6 bases unmatched. Germline CDR1 is DFQATT and CDR2 is SNEGSKA (reference sequence). This CDR3 comprises 14 residues. Written as DNA, the CDR3 is TGCAGTGCCGTGCGGGGACAGGGGTCCTACGAGCAGTACTTC. This codes for CSAVRGQGSYEQYF.

The J gene is TRBJ2-3, the V gene TRBV24-1; D perhaps matches TRBD1 (5 bases). The CDR3 runs 15 residues. Per the germline V gene, CDR1 is KGHDR and CDR2 is SFDVKD. V shed 3 bases and J shed 4 bases, with 13 bases lying between them. In nucleotides, the CDR3 is TGTGCCACCAGTGATACGCGCAGGGCTCCAGATACGCAGTATTTT. It codes for CATSDTRRAPDTQYF.

V and J are TRBV10-3 and TRBJ1-1; D unresolved. The CDR3 is made up of 13 amino acids. Per germline, CDR1 ENHRY and CDR2 SYGVKD. V was trimmed by 6 bases and J by 1 base, leaving 9 bases between them. The CDR3 sequence is CAIRMQANTEAFF. CDR3 sequence (DNA): TGTGCCATCAGAATGCAGGCGAACACTGAAGCTTTCTTT.

This clonotype was picked up a small number of times. This chain uses TRBV21-1 with TRBJ2-3; the D call TRBD1 from the table was never checked on the DNA. TRBV21-1 is annotated as a pseudogene. The CDR3 extends over 13 amino acids. The CDR3 nucleotides are TGTGCCAGCACTTCCCCTGACACAGATACGCAGTATTTT. It codes for CASTSPDTDTQYF.

The sample holds a few counts of this clonotype. The junction shows a germline mismatch at one end, possibly a read error. J is TRBJ2-7 and V is TRBV2, with 7 bases fitting TRBD1. The CDR3 contains 12 residues. Looked up from germline, CDR1 is SNHLY and CDR2 is FYNNEI. As DNA, the CDR3 is TGTGCCAGCAGAGACAGGGACAGCCGGAGTAACTTC. Translated: CASRDRDSRSNF.